This TCR beta chain was observed in a study of T cell clonality in common variable immunodeficiency. Overall study findings and caveats: The cause of increased CVID clonality remains unclear without subpopulation sequencing.

The protocol was immunoSEQ multiplex PCR, while the TCRdb copy is restricted to in-frame clones and leaves out a portion. The sample presents 51,000 or so clones, none singletons. The CDR3 is made up of 12 amino acids. In germline, CDR1 is DFQATT, CDR2 SNEGSKA (reference sequence). J gave up 4 bases and V 3 bases, and 3 bases lay outside the gene matches. This clone has at least ten counts. The antigen is not known. Read sequence stops 3 residues before the CDR3 end, and the germline J gene provides the missing end. Heparinized whole blood, roughly 5 to 8 ml, came from each donor. Sequenced input: peripheral blood mononuclear cells. The V gene is TRBV20-1, the J gene TRBJ2-7, with 7 nucleotides matching TRBD1. The TCR comes from a person aged 18 to 70 in good health. Partial CDR3 DNA: TGCAGTGCTAGGACAGGGAAATACGAG. Amino acids: CSARTGKYE. The entire CDR3 protein reads CSARTGKYEQYF.